A selection of T cell receptor beta chains follows, all from one sample in a study of T cell clonotyping in hematopoietic cell transplantation. Sequencing was performed with immunoSEQ multiplex PCR; in TCRdb, only in-frame clones are kept and a portion is missing. Here the sample spans around 5,000 clones, around 70% being singletons. The specimen comprised PBMCs, sampled 180 days after allogeneic stem cell transplant. Receptor source: a male patient between 45 and 60 years old who had an allogeneic stem cell transplant from an unrelated donor, so the T cells may come from the graft donor. Some clones in this sample may be carry-over from other donors' samples. Both conserved end residues are part of each CDR3. The D gene is left open where the match is weak. Size is stated for part of the rows, as once, few or many counts, or as a class when the clone is expanded.

CDR3 protein	CDR3 DNA	V gene	clone size	D gene	J gene	CDR3 length
CASSPAARRNYGYTF	TGTGCCAGCAGCCCCGCTGCTCGGCGCAACTATGGCTACACCTTC	TRBV27	.	.	TRBJ1-2	15
CASSLGGRKLSYEQYF	TGTGCCAGCAGTTTAGGCGGGCGTAAGCTCTCCTACGAGCAGTACTTC	TRBV27	medium-sized	.	TRBJ2-7	16
CASRWDGNTGELFF	TGTGCCAGCAGATGGGACGGGAACACCGGGGAGCTGTTTTTT	TRBV7-2	.	.	TRBJ2-2	14
CAIRPEGTEQFF	TGTGCCATCAGGCCTGAAGGGACTGAGCAGTTCTTC	TRBV10-3	few	.	TRBJ2-1	12
CASSEGGDSYEQYF	TGTGCCAGCAGTGAAGGGGGGGACAGCTACGAGCAGTACTTC	TRBV6-1	.	.	TRBJ2-7	14
CASSLEQGGYGYTF	TGTGCCAGCAGCTTGGAACAGGGAGGCTATGGCTACACCTTC	TRBV5-4	few	.	TRBJ1-2	14
CASADLGSNTDTQYF	TGTGCCAGTGCGGATCTCGGGAGTAACACAGATACGCAGTATTTT	TRBV19	.	.	TRBJ2-3	15
CASSRGQVSYEQYF	TGTGCCAGCAGCCGGGGACAGGTTTCCTACGAGCAGTACTTC	TRBV13	few	TRBD1	TRBJ2-7	14
CASSQGVAQPQHF	TGCGCCAGCAGCCAAGGGGTGGCTCAGCCCCAGCATTTT	TRBV4-1	.	.	TRBJ1-5	13
CASSEEGLSEQYF	TGTGCCAGCAGTGAGGAGGGGCTATCCGAGCAGTACTTC	TRBV25-1	few	.	TRBJ2-7	13
CSVSIGKRDTF	TGCAGCGTTTCTATAGGGAAGAGAGACACCTTC	TRBV29-1	.	.	TRBJ1-2	11
CAIRRQGDTDTQYF	TGTGCCATCAGACGACAGGGGGACACAGATACGCAGTATTTT	TRBV10-3	.	TRBD1	TRBJ2-3	14
CASTGISNQPQHF	TGCGCCAGCACGGGGATAAGCAATCAGCCCCAGCATTTT	TRBV10-2	.	.	TRBJ1-5	13
CASSHDRGPREQYF	TGTGCCAGCAGCCACGACAGGGGGCCCCGGGAGCAGTACTTC	TRBV7-2	.	TRBD1	TRBJ2-7	14
CASRKGGPGTGELFF	TGTGCCAGCAGGAAAGGGGGGCCCGGCACCGGGGAGCTGTTTTTT	TRBV6-5	.	.	TRBJ2-2	15
CASSWGSSYEQYF	TGTGCCAGCAGCTGGGGCAGCTCCTACGAGCAGTACTTC	TRBV13	.	.	TRBJ2-7	13
CASQGQSNYGYTF	TGTGCCAGCCAGGGACAGTCTAACTATGGCTACACCTTC	TRBV30	.	TRBD1	TRBJ1-2	13
CASSSPTGDMTGANVLTF	TGTGCCAGCAGCTCCCCGACAGGGGATATGACTGGGGCCAACGTCCTGACTTTC	TRBV7-9	.	TRBD1	TRBJ2-6	18
CASSERRGYNSPLHF	TGTGCCAGCAGCGAAAGACGGGGGTATAATTCACCCCTCCACTTT	TRBV25-1	.	.	TRBJ1-6	15
CASGLVRGPGEKLFF	TGTGCTAGTGGTTTGGTAAGAGGCCCCGGGGAAAAACTGTTTTTT	TRBV12-5	.	.	TRBJ1-4	15
CASSGSLPVYGYTF	TGTGCCAGCAGTGGTTCGTTACCTGTCTATGGCTACACCTTC	TRBV2	.	.	TRBJ1-2	14
CASSLTTAVNEQFF	TGTGCCAGCAGCCTCACTACTGCGGTGAATGAGCAGTTCTTC	TRBV14	.	.	TRBJ2-1	14
CSVEVGAGNIQYF	TGCAGCGTTGAAGTAGGAGCGGGAAACATTCAGTACTTC	TRBV29-1	.	.	TRBJ2-4	13
CASSQTPGRNEKLFF	TGTGCCAGCAGCCAGACGCCAGGGCGAAATGAAAAACTGTTTTTT	TRBV7-3	.	.	TRBJ1-4	15
CSVGGLGQPQHF	TGCAGCGTTGGGGGACTCGGTCAGCCCCAGCATTTT	TRBV29-1	.	.	TRBJ1-5	12
CASSGQLASNYGYTF	TGTGCCAGCAGCGGGCAGTTGGCCTCTAACTATGGCTACACCTTC	TRBV9	.	.	TRBJ1-2	15
CASSRDLRGEQYF	TGCGCCAGCAGCCGAGACCTCCGGGGCGAGCAGTACTTC	TRBV4-3	.	.	TRBJ2-7	13
CASSQPGTGELYGYTF	TGCGCCAGCAGCCAACCCGGGACAGGGGAGCTTTATGGCTACACCTTC	TRBV4-1	.	TRBD1	TRBJ1-2	16
CASRLSLGGINQPQHF	TGTGCCAGCAGACTCTCCCTTGGGGGGATCAATCAGCCCCAGCATTTT	TRBV7-2	few	.	TRBJ1-5	16
CASSLNLYGYTF	TGTGCCAGCAGTTTAAACCTCTATGGCTACACCTTC	TRBV28	.	.	TRBJ1-2	12
CSVEGRSAGGSYNEQFF	TGCAGCGTTGAAGGGAGGTCAGCCGGTGGCTCCTACAATGAGCAGTTCTTC	TRBV29-1	.	.	TRBJ2-1	17
CASRSGGSNQPQHF	TGTGCCAGCAGATCAGGGGGAAGCAATCAGCCCCAGCATTTT	TRBV7-9	.	TRBD1	TRBJ1-5	14